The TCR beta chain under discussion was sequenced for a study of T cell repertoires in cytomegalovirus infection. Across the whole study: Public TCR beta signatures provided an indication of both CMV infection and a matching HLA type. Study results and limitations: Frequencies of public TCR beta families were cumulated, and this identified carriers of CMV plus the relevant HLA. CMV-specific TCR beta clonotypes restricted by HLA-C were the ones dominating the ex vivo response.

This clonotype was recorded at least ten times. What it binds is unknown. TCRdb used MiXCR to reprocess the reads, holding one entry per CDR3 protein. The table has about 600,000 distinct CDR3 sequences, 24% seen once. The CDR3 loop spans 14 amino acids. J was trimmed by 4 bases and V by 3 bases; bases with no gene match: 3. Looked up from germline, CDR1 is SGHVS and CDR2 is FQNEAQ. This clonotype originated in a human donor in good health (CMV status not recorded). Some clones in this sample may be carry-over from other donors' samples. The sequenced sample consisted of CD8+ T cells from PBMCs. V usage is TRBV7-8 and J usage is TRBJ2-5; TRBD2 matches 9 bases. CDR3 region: CASSFLTSGETQYF. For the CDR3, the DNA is TGTGCCAGCAGCTTTCTGACTAGCGGAGAGACCCAGTACTTC.